The following is a T cell receptor (beta chain) sequence with its context. The sample originates from a study of cytomegalovirus exposure and HLA in healthy donors. 13 Jbeta primers and 60 Vbeta primers were used for the PCR. Here immunoSEQ multiplex PCR was the method, and the copy in TCRdb shows in-frame clones only, minus some. The sample holds more than 200,000 clones, roughly 70% seen once. V was cut by 5 bases and J by 6 bases, with 11 bases left in between. The CDR3 sequence is 12 residues long. CDR1 is SEHNR and CDR2 is FQNEAQ in the germline V gene (reference sequence). The receptor's source is a man aged 35 to 55 in good health and CMV-seropositive. Sequencing was done on a sample of PBMCs. The rearrangement links TRBV7-9 to TRBJ2-7; D gene unclear. CDR3 sequence: CASSVGWSEQYF. The CDR3 DNA is TGTGCCAGCAGCGTCGGATGGAGCGAGCAGTACTTC.